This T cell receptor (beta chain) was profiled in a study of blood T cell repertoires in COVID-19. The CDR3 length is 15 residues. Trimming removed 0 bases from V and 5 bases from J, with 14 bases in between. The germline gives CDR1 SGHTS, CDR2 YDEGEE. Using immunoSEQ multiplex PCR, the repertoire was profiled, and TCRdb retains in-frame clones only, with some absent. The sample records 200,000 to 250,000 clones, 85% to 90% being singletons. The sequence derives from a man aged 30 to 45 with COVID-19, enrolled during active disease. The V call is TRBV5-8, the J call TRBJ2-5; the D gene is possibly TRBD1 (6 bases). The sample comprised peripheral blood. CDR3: CASSLGAGAEETQYF. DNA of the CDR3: TGTGCCAGCAGCTTGGGGGCAGGGGCGGAGGAGACCCAGTACTTC. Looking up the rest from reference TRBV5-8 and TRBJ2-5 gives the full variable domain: EAGVTQSPTHLIKTRGQQATLRCSPISGHTSVYWYQQALGLGLQFLLWYDEGEERNRGNFPPRFSGRQFPNYSSELNVNALELEDSALYLCASSLGAGAEETQYFGPGTRLLVL.